Described below is a single TCR beta chain sequence and its context. V lost 3 bases, J lost 1 base, and 5 bases lay in between. CDR3 size: 13 residues. CDR1 is SGHNT and CDR2 is YYREEE in the germline V gene (reference sequence). In the source study's methods: Amplified reference gene primers provided the basis for estimating nucleated cell counts. Clones were read by immunoSEQ multiplex PCR, and TCRdb kept only the in-frame ones, dropping some. Clone size and the V and J calls come from that table; the DNA yielded D and trimming. The sample has about 90,000 clones, approximately 88% seen once. The data originate from a study of blood T cell repertoires in COVID-19. Study-wide context: Samples of COVID-19 (acute and convalescent) were obtained from the United States, Italy and Spain. Nucleic acid was either cDNA or gDNA, and it came from T cells, B-cell-depleted T cells, or PBMCs.

The origin of this receptor is a man aged 55 to 70 with acute or convalescent COVID-19. The chain has TRBV5-4 and TRBJ1-3, with no clear D. Sequenced material: peripheral blood. CDR3 sequence (DNA): TGTGCCAGCAGCTATCCTTCTGGAAACACCATATATTTT. Residues: CASSYPSGNTIYF.